Listed below are T cell receptor beta chains from one sample, sequenced in a study of cytomegalovirus exposure and HLA in healthy donors. Produced via immunoSEQ multiplex PCR; TCRdb's table is partial and in-frame only. This sample yields about 79,000 clones, of which 80% to 95% are seen a single time; around 3.5% belongs to the top ten. Sequencing was performed on PBMCs. These TCRs come from a woman younger than 45 in good health and CMV-seronegative. CDR3s include the opening cysteine and the closing phenylalanine or tryptophan. The D gene is left open where the match is weak. Clone size is given for some rows only: seen once, a few or many times, or a class if the clone is expanded.

V	J	D	size	DNA	CDR3
TRBV15	TRBJ2-1	NA	once	TGTGCCACCAGCAGAGCCTACGGGAGCCCGAATGAGCAGTTCTTC	CATSRAYGSPNEQFF
TRBV18	TRBJ1-4	NA	once	TGTGCCAGCACTCACCAACAGGCCGTGGGTGAAAAACTGTTTTTT	CASTHQQAVGEKLFF
TRBV7-9	TRBJ2-7	TRBD2	NA	TGTGCCAGCAGCTTAAGGTCTAGCGGTTCCTACGAGCAGTACTTC	CASSLRSSGSYEQYF
TRBV5-1	TRBJ2-1	TRBD2	once	TGCGCCAGCAGCGGAGGGACTAGTTTACATGAGCAGTTCTTC	CASSGGTSLHEQFF
TRBV7-3	TRBJ2-5	NA	NA	TGTGCCAGCAGCAGAACCGGGACACAGGAGACCCAGTACTTC	CASSRTGTQETQYF
TRBV6-6	TRBJ1-3	NA	NA	TGTGCCAGCAGTGCGGACAGTATCGGTGGAAACACCATATATTTT	CASSADSIGGNTIYF
TRBV9	TRBJ2-5	TRBD2	NA	TGTGCCAGCAGCATAGGGACTAGCGGGAGCGTGACCCAGTACTTC	CASSIGTSGSVTQYF
TRBV18	TRBJ1-2	TRBD1	NA	TGTGCCAGCTCCATACAGGGGACGACTAACTATGGCTACACCTTC	CASSIQGTTNYGYTF
TRBV7-2	TRBJ2-3	TRBD1	NA	TGTGCCAGCAGCTGGGGACAGGGATTAGATACGCAGTATTTT	CASSWGQGLDTQYF
TRBV5-1	TRBJ1-1	TRBD1	NA	TGCGCCAGCGAGTTAGGGACAGGTTTTCCGAACACTGAAGCTTTCTTT	CASELGTGFPNTEAFF